The entry below gives a single TCR beta chain sequence along with its context. The antigen is undetermined. Trimming pared 4 bases from V and 1 base from J, leaving 19 bases between. The CDR3 is 17 amino acids. Germline V gene data show CDR1 as SGDLS and CDR2 as YYNGEE. This entry belongs to a study of T-cell reconstitution after alpha-beta-depleted transplantation in children. Broader study findings: Alpha-beta T cells about two months after transplant reportedly derived from several hundred expanded graft clones. One year post-transplant, T-cell counts and diversity were largely derived from T cells produced anew.

The library targeted TCRbeta and was prepared with unique molecular identifiers. TCRdb fed the PCR reads into MiXCR, producing one record per CDR3 protein. The data contain some 310,000 distinct CDR3 sequences, 23% of them singletons. Sequencing was performed on PBMCs, mostly from graft donor cells, taken 180 days after TCRalphabeta/CD19-depleted stem cell transplant. This chain uses TRBV9 with TRBJ2-3; D is possibly TRBD2 (6 bases). The TCR sequence derives from a male patient aged 10 to 17 who had a stem cell transplant for acute lymphoblastic leukemia, so the T cells may come from the graft donor. CDR3 residues: CASSPKGLAGGTDTQYF. The CDR3, as DNA: TGTGCCAGCAGCCCCAAGGGACTTGCCGGGGGCACAGATACGCAGTATTTT.